This T cell receptor beta chain was profiled in a study of blood T cell repertoires in COVID-19. Study-level information: Sample material is recorded as cDNA or gDNA derived from T cells, B-cell-depleted T cells, or PBMCs.

The CDR3 is made up of 14 amino acids. CDR1 MNHEY and CDR2 SVGAGI come from the germline V gene. The junction had 12 bases not matched to a gene; V was cut back by 8 bases and J by 6 bases. In the original workflow: Quantification of nucleated cells was approximated via reference gene primer amplification. Assay: immunoSEQ multiplex PCR; the TCRdb copy retains only in-frame clones and omits some. The V and J calls and the clone size are those of that table, but D and trimming were determined from the DNA. The repertoire holds approximately 80,000 clones, with roughly 80% as singletons. The V gene is TRBV6-5, the J gene TRBJ2-7; 8 positions match TRBD1. This TCR was sampled from a human donor in a cohort sampled during active COVID-19. Sequencing used peripheral blood. CDR3 residues: CASSPRTGRGEQYF. The CDR3 DNA sequence: TGTGCCAGCTCCCCTAGGACAGGGCGAGGCGAGCAGTACTTC.